The 18 T cell receptor beta chains presented below share a single source sample, sequenced in a study of control samples from healthy donors and cancer patients. The method was immunoSEQ multiplex PCR; TCRdb's version includes in-frame clones alone and lacks a portion of them. The sample records about 44,000 clones, about 90% being singletons. The specimen was PBMCs. These receptors came from a woman aged 60-70 years with lung cancer.

This clone was seen once. J is TRBJ1-1 and V is TRBV9; D not resolved. Germline V gives CDR1 SGDLS, CDR2 YYNGEE. Trimming removed 4 bases at V and 1 base at J, with 20 bases between. The CDR3 extends over 17 amino acids. CDR3 DNA: TGTGCCAGCAGCTCGGTGGTCTCAGCGCTATCGAACACTGAAGCTTTCTTT. Its translation is CASSSVVSALSNTEAFF.

The chain is built from TRBV11-2 and TRBJ2-5; D gene uncertain. The germline V and J ends were trimmed by 4 bases and 10 bases, with 13 bases remaining between them. Per the germline V gene, CDR1 is SGHAT and CDR2 is FQNNGV. There are 12 residues in the CDR3. Here the CDR3 reads CASSSTAIYQYF. As DNA, the CDR3 is TGTGCCAGCAGCTCAACCGCTATTTACCAGTACTTC.

This rearrangement joins TRBV4-1 to TRBJ2-3; D ambiguous. The V gene's germline CDR1 is MGHRA and CDR2 YSYEKL. The CDR3 covers 13 residues. The V end lost 4 bases, the J end lost 5 bases, and 10 bases lay between the germline ends. CDR3 amino acids: CASSLPSRDTQYF. CDR3 DNA: TGCGCCAGCAGCCTACCTTCTAGAGATACGCAGTATTTT.

V and J are TRBV30 and TRBJ1-2; D not certain. The V end lost 5 bases, the J end lost 5 bases, and 15 bases lay between the germline ends. The CDR3 runs 13 residues. From germline, CDR1 is GTSNPN and CDR2 SVGIG (reference sequence). In DNA form, the CDR3 reads TGTGCCTGGGGAACCGACGGTGAATATGGCTACACCTTC. Its protein is CAWGTDGEYGYTF.

The gene calls are TRBV3-1 (or the pseudogene TRBV3-2) and TRBJ1-2; the D is unclear. The germline CDR1 and CDR2 sequences are LGHDT and YNNKEL (reference sequence). The CDR3 runs to 15 residues. Trimming left V 1 base short and J 7 bases short, with 16 bases between. Written as DNA, the CDR3 is TGTGCCAGCAGCCAAGGCCCGGACCTCGGTCCTGGCTACACCTTC. Amino acids: CASSQGPDLGPGYTF.

The rearrangement links TRBV6-6 to TRBJ1-1, with unresolved D. The CDR3 contains 12 residues. V lost 7 bases to trimming and J lost 6 bases, with 12 bases between them. The V gene's germline CDR1 is MNHNY and CDR2 SVGAGI (reference sequence). CDR3 coding DNA: TGTGCCAGCATCTCCGAGTTGTCTGAAGCTTTCTTT. Protein: CASISELSEAFF.

The V call is TRBV5-4, the J call TRBJ1-5; weak D call: TRBD1 (5 bases). Germline V gives CDR1 SGHNT, CDR2 YYREEE (reference sequence). The CDR3 has 12 residues. The V and J ends lost 4 bases and 11 bases respectively, with 13 bases between them. The CDR3 sequence: CASSRDGRAQHF. For the CDR3, the DNA is TGTGCCAGCAGCCGGGACGGTAGAGCCCAGCATTTT.

This clone appeared once. The chain couples TRBV7-2 to TRBJ2-7; 8 nucleotides align to TRBD2. Germline trimming cut 1 base from V and 4 bases from J; bases unmatched to any gene: 6. Germline loops: CDR1 SGHTA, CDR2 FQGNSA. The CDR3 length is 15 residues. As DNA, the CDR3 is TGTGCCAGCAGCTTAGTCGGGGTAGCGGGGTACGAGCAGTACTTC. Translated: CASSLVGVAGYEQYF.

This rearrangement joins TRBV7-3 to TRBJ2-6; 8 bases line up with TRBD1. J lost 0 bases, V lost 5 bases, and 12 bases had no gene match. The length of the CDR3 is 19 residues. Germline assignment: CDR1 SGHTA and CDR2 FQGTGA. The CDR3 bases are TGTGCCAGCAGCACCCTAGACGGGACAGGAAACTCTGGGGCCAACGTCCTGACTTTC. Translation gives CASSTLDGTGNSGANVLTF.

The sample holds a few counts of this clone. Other DNA sequences of this sample code for an identical CDR3. The V and J genes are TRBV5-5 and TRBJ2-1; TRBD1 or TRBD2 may be the D gene (5 bases each). Germline loops: CDR1 SGHKS, CDR2 YYEKEE (reference sequence). The CDR3 is 15 amino acids. V lost 5 bases, J lost 0 bases, and 12 bases lay in between. CDR3 amino acids: CASSLTGGSYNEQFF. The CDR3 DNA sequence: TGTGCCAGCAGTTTAACAGGAGGCTCCTACAATGAGCAGTTCTTC.

V and J are TRBV12-3 or TRBV12-4 and TRBJ1-2; D uncertain. CDR3 length: 13 residues. V lost 5 bases, J lost 4 bases, and 11 bases lay in between. The CDR3 sequence is CASSTTELYGYTF. Written as DNA, the CDR3 is TGTGCCAGCAGTACCACAGAACTCTATGGCTACACCTTC.

This clone has just one count. The V and J genes are TRBV2 and TRBJ1-5, with D unresolved. CDR1 and CDR2 from the germline V gene are SNHLY and FYNNEI. The CDR3 loop spans 14 amino acids. The ends were cut back, 3 bases at V and 0 bases at J, with 6 bases in the middle. In nucleotides, the CDR3 is TGTGCCAGCAGTGACAGCCATAGCAATCAGCCCCAGCATTTT. It yields the protein CASSDSHSNQPQHF.

The genes are TRBV18 and TRBJ2-7; the D gene could be TRBD1 or TRBD2 (5 bases each). This CDR3 is built from 14 residues. The germline gives CDR1 KGHSH, CDR2 LQKENI. The germline V and J ends were trimmed by 2 bases and 3 bases, with 11 bases remaining between them. The DNA of the CDR3 is TGTGCCAGCTCACCAAACCGGGACGGCTACGAGCAGTACTTC. This gives the protein CASSPNRDGYEQYF.

V gene TRBV19 combines with J gene TRBJ1-5; 10 bases align to TRBD1. This CDR3 comprises 15 residues. With 6 bases clipped from V and 4 bases from J, the junction kept 6 bases outside the gene matches. CDR1 and CDR2 from the germline V gene are LNHDA and SQIVND (reference sequence). This CDR3 is CASSTTGGLNQPQHF. CDR3 nucleotide sequence: TGTGCCAGTAGCACGACAGGGGGCCTTAATCAGCCCCAGCATTTT.

This chain links TRBV29-1 with TRBJ2-7; 10 nucleotides agree with TRBD1. In germline, CDR1 is SQVTM, CDR2 ANQGSEA. Trimming at V came to 7 bases and at J to 0 bases, leaving 9 bases not matched to a gene. The CDR3 sequence is 15 residues long. The CDR3 DNA is TGCAGCGCTCGTGAGGACAGGGGGAGCTCCTACGAGCAGTACTTC. Translation: CSAREDRGSSYEQYF.

The chain employs TRBV18 and TRBJ1-5; the match to TRBD1 covers 10 bases. Germline V gene lookup returns CDR1 KGHSH and CDR2 LQKENI. J lost 8 bases, V lost 6 bases, and 7 bases had no gene match. The CDR3 runs to 14 residues. The chain's CDR3 is CASSSTGGEEPQHF. For the CDR3, the DNA is TGTGCCAGCTCGTCGACAGGGGGCGAGGAGCCCCAGCATTTT.

The rearrangement joins TRBV11-3 to TRBJ2-5, with D unresolved. The germline V and J ends were trimmed by 2 bases and 5 bases, with 3 bases remaining between them. There are 11 residues in the CDR3. Germline V gives CDR1 SGHNT, CDR2 YENEEA. CDR3: CASSLTETQYF. The CDR3 bases are TGTGCCAGCAGCTTAACGGAGACCCAGTACTTC. The full variable domain, with the rest looked up from reference TRBV11-3 and TRBJ2-5, is EAGVVQSPRYKIIEKKQPVAFWCNPISGHNTLYWYLQNLGQGPELLIRYENEEAVDDSQLPKDRFSAERLKGVDSTLKIQPAELGDSAVYLCASSLTETQYFGPGTRLLVL.

The chain has TRBV2 and TRBJ2-7, with 8 nucleotides matching TRBD1. Germline lookup yields CDR1 SNHLY and CDR2 FYNNEI. The CDR3 consists of 15 residues. V dropped 7 bases and J dropped 4; count of bases not matched to a gene: 12. The CDR3 spells CASKSVTGVVYEQYF. The CDR3 coding sequence is TGTGCCAGCAAGTCCGTGACAGGGGTTGTATACGAGCAGTACTTC. Complete variable domain (other parts from reference TRBV2 and TRBJ2-7): EPEVTQTPSHQVTQMGQEVILRCVPISNHLYFYWYRQILGQKVEFLVSFYNNEISEKSEIFDDQFSVERPDGSNFTLKIRSTKLEDSAMYFCASKSVTGVVYEQYFGPGTRLTVT.